Included here is one TCR beta chain sequence, with context. Its specificity is unknown. PCR was performed using 60 Vbeta and 13 Jbeta primers. Generated by immunoSEQ multiplex PCR, the TCRdb table keeps only in-frame clones and is missing some. This sample has around 130,000 clones; more than 65% occur once, and the top ten carry about 3%. Samples came from healthy bone marrow donors. The sample is drawn from a study of cytomegalovirus exposure and HLA in healthy donors. Study-wide results and limits: TCR beta chain V- and J-gene trimming was linked, in a later analysis, to a missense variant in DCLRE1C.

Germline CDR1 and CDR2: LNHDA and SQIVND (reference sequence). V dropped 3 bases and J dropped 4 bases, with 10 bases sitting between them. The CDR3 is 14 residues long. The receptor was isolated from a woman aged 18-29 years in good health and CMV-seropositive. The chain is built from TRBV19 and TRBJ2-4; tentative D call: TRBD1 (5 bases). Source material: PBMCs. The CDR3 here is CASSMGQGKNIQYF. The CDR3 nucleotides are TGTGCCAGTAGTATGGGGCAGGGAAAAAACATTCAGTACTTC.